Listed here are 26 T cell receptor beta chains from one sample, sequenced in a study of regulatory T cells in long-lasting Graves disease. This sample's time point: persistent/refractory GD, antithyroid drugs over 5 years with positive TRAb. Making the TCR library involved RNA that had been extracted from PBMCs. Building of the TCR beta libraries involved iRepertoire HTBI primers and Arm-PCR of CDR3 regions. TCRdb used MiXCR to reprocess the multiplex PCR reads, holding one entry per CDR3 protein. This table has approximately 470,000 distinct CDR3 sequences, roughly 20% appearing once. The material was peripheral blood mononuclear cells (PBMCs), obtained when the disease was refractory, from a patient treated with antithyroid drugs. The receptor source for this set is a female donor with Graves disease.

In this sample, this clonotype turned up many times. CDR3 loop: CASSLHTGTGGQPQHF. CDR3 coding DNA: TGTGCCAGCAGCCTACACACCGGGACAGGGGGTCAGCCCCAGCATTTT. The V and J genes are TRBV11-3 and TRBJ1-5, with TRBD1 identical over 11 bases. Looked up from germline, CDR1 is SGHNT and CDR2 is YENEEA. Germline trimming cut 5 bases from V and 6 bases from J; bases unmatched to any gene: 9. The CDR3 extends over 16 amino acids.

This clonotype has a single count. A much larger clone differs by one base, so this may be a read error. The V and J genes are TRBV30 and TRBJ1-5; D not certain. From germline, CDR1 is GTSNPN and CDR2 SVGIG (reference sequence). This CDR3 comprises 19 residues. Trimming shortened V by 0 bases and J by 1 base, and 22 bases separated the two germline ends. Written as DNA, the CDR3 is TGTGCCTGGAGTGTATTAGGGTCCGCTTGCGGAAGGAGCAATCAGCCCCAGCATTTT. It translates to CAWSVLGSACGRSNQPQHF.

V is TRBV6-6 and J is TRBJ2-7; 7 bases fit TRBD2. The CDR3 is 17 residues long. The germline CDR1 and CDR2 sequences are MNHNY and SVGAGI (reference sequence). Germline trimming cut 0 bases from V and 2 bases from J; bases unmatched to any gene: 10. CDR3 nucleotide sequence: TGTGCCAGCAGTTACTCGATGAAAACTAGCGACGCCTACGAGCAGTACTTC. Translation gives CASSYSMKTSDAYEQYF.

There are many counts of this clonotype. The rearrangement links TRBV3-1 to TRBJ1-1; D uncertain. CDR1 and CDR2 (germline): LGHDT, YNNKEL (reference sequence). The V and J ends lost 0 bases and 0 bases respectively, with 8 bases between them. The CDR3 extends over 15 amino acids. This chain's CDR3 is CASSQDGRMNTEAFF. CDR3 nucleotides: TGTGCCAGCAGCCAAGACGGCAGGATGAACACTGAAGCTTTCTTT.

Only a few counts were recorded for this clonotype. V is TRBV5-1 and J is TRBJ2-2; D remains unclear. V was pared by 4 bases and J by 5 bases, with 12 bases between. Per the germline V gene, CDR1 is SGHRS and CDR2 is YFSETQ. The CDR3 is 14 residues long. Written as DNA, the CDR3 is TGCGCCAGCAGCATCGGACGCCAGACCGGGGAGCTGTTTTTT. It is translated as CASSIGRQTGELFF.

This clonotype was picked up a small number of times. The chain has TRBV13 and TRBJ2-7; 7 bases agree with TRBD2. The CDR3 is 16 residues long. Germline V gives CDR1 PRHDT, CDR2 FYEKMQ (reference sequence). V shed 5 bases and J 5 bases; nucleotides not matched to a gene: 15. In DNA, the CDR3 is TGTGCCAGCAGCCAACAGACTAGCCTTCTCGTTGACGAGCAGTACTTC. Its translation is CASSQQTSLLVDEQYF.

The rearrangement joins TRBV5-4 to TRBJ2-5, with TRBD2 as a possible D gene (5 bases). Germline lookup yields CDR1 SGHNT and CDR2 YYREEE (reference sequence). With 3 bases removed from V and 4 bases from J, the gap between germline ends came to 19 bases. This CDR3 contains 16 residues. The CDR3: CASSSFDSQEGETQYF. DNA for the CDR3: TGTGCCAGCAGCTCTTTCGATAGCCAAGAGGGAGAGACCCAGTACTTC. Supplemented by reference TRBV5-4 and TRBJ2-5, the full variable domain reads ETGVTQSPTHLIKTRGQQVTLRCSSQSGHNTVSWYQQALGQGPQFIFQYYREEENGRGNFPPRFSGLQFPNYSSELNVNALELDDSALYLCASSSFDSQEGETQYFGPGTRLLVL.

The chain uses TRBV20-1 and TRBJ2-3; D uncertain. Germline CDR1 is DFQATT and CDR2 is SNEGSKA (reference sequence). This CDR3 comprises 11 residues. The V end was cut by 5 bases, the J end by 4 bases, with 7 bases between. The CDR3 nucleotides read TGCAGTGCTCGTTTCCCAGATACGCAGTATTTT. This encodes CSARFPDTQYF.

This clonotype came up many times. The V call is TRBV6-1, the J call TRBJ1-4; D possibly corresponds to TRBD1 (6 bases). V was shortened by 3 bases and J by 2 bases, with 13 bases between the two germline ends. The V gene's germline CDR1 is MNHNS and CDR2 SASEGT. There are 16 residues in the CDR3. The CDR3 here is CASSDGQLRTNEKLFF. CDR3 bases: TGTGCCAGCAGTGACGGACAGCTTCGCACTAATGAAAAACTGTTTTTT.

About this clonotype itself: A much larger clone differs by one base, so this may be a read error. The rearrangement uses TRBV28 and TRBJ2-7, with D perhaps assigned TRBD1 or TRBD2 (5 bases each). Per the germline V gene, CDR1 is MDHEN and CDR2 is SYDVKM. The CDR3 loop spans 15 amino acids. Between the trimmed V and J ends, which lost 4 bases and 2 bases, there was a span of 15 bases. CDR3 in amino acids: CASSSPPRGTYEQYF. In DNA, the CDR3 is TGTGCCAGCAGTTCCCCCCCCCGGGGCACCTACGAGCAGTACTTC.

In this sample, this clonotype turned up many times. This sequence joins TRBV12-3 or TRBV12-4 and TRBJ1-2; D is uncertain. The CDR3 is made up of 14 amino acids. V shed 7 bases and J shed 5 bases, with 17 bases lying between them. In DNA, the CDR3 is TGTGCCAGCAACATTGGACTTTCACCTTATGGCTACACCTTC. This translates into CASNIGLSPYGYTF.

This clonotype was seen at least ten times. The chain carries TRBV24-1 and TRBJ2-5; either TRBD1 or TRBD2 may fit D (7 bases each). V was trimmed by 3 bases and J by 5 bases, leaving 15 bases between them. CDR3 length: 15 residues. Germline V gene sequence: CDR1 KGHDR, CDR2 SFDVKD. This CDR3 reads CATSDGREGAETQYF. Here the CDR3 DNA reads TGTGCCACCAGTGATGGGAGGGAGGGGGCGGAGACCCAGTACTTC.

This clonotype occurred many times. The chain uses TRBV6-1 and TRBJ1-5; tentative D call: TRBD1 (5 bases). V was clipped by 8 bases and J by 0 bases, with 14 bases between them. Germline-derived CDR1 and CDR2 are MNHNS and SASEGT. There are 15 residues in the CDR3. The CDR3 sequence is CASGETDYSNQPQHF. The CDR3 DNA follows: TGTGCCAGCGGGGAGACAGATTATAGCAATCAGCCCCAGCATTTT.

This clonotype has a count of ten or more. The chain recombines TRBV6-1 with TRBJ2-7, with TRBD1 matching 9 bases. V lost 6 bases, J lost 3 bases, and 3 bases stayed unmatched. Germline CDR1 and CDR2: MNHNS and SASEGT. The CDR3 length is 13 residues. The CDR3 protein is CASRTGGGYEQYF. CDR3 in DNA: TGTGCCAGCAGAACAGGGGGCGGCTACGAGCAGTACTTC.

There are many counts of this clonotype. CDR3 bases: TGTGCCAGCAGCTCAAGGTGGCCCGGGACAGGGGGCCGGAGAGAGACCCAGTACTTC. This gives the protein CASSSRWPGTGGRRETQYF. This chain links TRBV7-2 with TRBJ2-5, with 12 bases fitting TRBD1. Unmatched junction bases numbered 16, after V lost 4 bases and J lost 4 bases. The CDR3 extends over 19 amino acids. Germline V CDR1 and CDR2: SGHTA, FQGNSA.

The chain couples TRBV28 to TRBJ1-3; 9 bases fit TRBD1. CDR3 size: 15 residues. The germline V gene has CDR1 MDHEN and CDR2 SYDVKM. J gave up 2 bases and V 5 bases, and 4 bases lay outside the gene matches. The CDR3 region is CASSLDRGAGNTIYF. The CDR3 nucleotides are TGTGCCAGCAGTCTGGACAGGGGTGCTGGAAACACCATATATTTT.

This clonotype showed up just a few times. The genes are TRBV28 and TRBJ2-5, with TRBD1 matching over 7 bases. Germline values: CDR1 MDHEN, CDR2 SYDVKM. The CDR3 contains 14 residues. The V gene end was trimmed by 6 bases and the J gene end by 6 bases; junction bases not matched to a gene: 10. Here the CDR3 reads CASSPDRRLQTQYF. In DNA form, the CDR3 reads TGTGCCAGCAGCCCGGACAGGCGACTCCAGACCCAGTACTTC.

This clonotype was counted ten times or more. The chain carries TRBV28 and TRBJ2-5; the match to TRBD2 covers 7 bases. Germline V CDR1 and CDR2: MDHEN, SYDVKM. J gave up 1 base and V 1 base, and 6 bases lay outside the gene matches. CDR3 length equals 16 residues. CDR3 sequence reads: CASSLYAGAIQETQYF. The CDR3 coding sequence is TGTGCCAGCAGTTTATATGCGGGAGCGATCCAAGAGACCCAGTACTTC.

This clonotype was counted ten times or more. The J gene is TRBJ1-1, the V gene TRBV28; D ambiguous. Trimming took 3 bases from V and 2 from J, leaving 34 bases between them. Germline loops: CDR1 MDHEN, CDR2 SYDVKM. The CDR3 is 22 amino acids. The CDR3 DNA reads TGTGCCAGCAGTTTGAACAGACTAGAGTTGGGTACGCCACCACCAAGAAACACTGAAGCTTTCTTT. As protein: CASSLNRLELGTPPPRNTEAFF.

The rearrangement joins TRBV5-4 to TRBJ2-2; 8 bases line up with TRBD2. Germline loops: CDR1 SGHNT, CDR2 YYREEE (reference sequence). The CDR3 consists of 15 residues. The junction had 6 bases not matched to a gene; V was cut back by 3 bases and J by 5 bases. DNA of the CDR3: TGTGCCAGCAGCTCGCTAGCGGGTCGGACCGGGGAGCTGTTTTTT. Its translation is CASSSLAGRTGELFF.

This clonotype was found a few times. A read error may be the cause here, since a much bigger clone is one base away. The chain recombines TRBV7-2 with TRBJ1-2, with 7 bases matching TRBD1. The CDR3 has 13 amino acids. Germline assignment: CDR1 SGHTA and CDR2 FQGNSA. V lost 5 bases and J lost 7; bases outside the gene matches: 7. The CDR3 DNA reads as TGTGCCAGCAGCCTTGACAGGGACTTTGGCTACACCTTC. It encodes CASSLDRDFGYTF.

There are many counts of this clonotype. This sequence joins TRBV2 and TRBJ1-3, with no clear D. Per germline, CDR1 SNHLY and CDR2 FYNNEI. This CDR3 has 11 amino acids. V was trimmed by 6 bases and J by 7 bases, leaving 7 bases between them. The CDR3 coding sequence is TGTGCCAGCAGGTTGGAGAACACCATATATTTT. Protein sequence: CASRLENTIYF. The variable domain in full, with the rest retrieved from reference TRBV2 and TRBJ1-3, is EPEVTQTPSHQVTQMGQEVILRCVPISNHLYFYWYRQILGQKVEFLVSFYNNEISEKSEIFDDQFSVERPDGSNFTLKIRSTKLEDSAMYFCASRLENTIYFGEGSWLTVV.

The rearrangement joins TRBV19 to TRBJ1-1; the D is unclear. Germline CDR1 and CDR2: LNHDA and SQIVND (reference sequence). V shed 5 bases and J shed 4 bases, with 14 bases lying between them. The CDR3 runs to 14 residues. The CDR3 is CASSSATFSTEAFF. DNA for the CDR3: TGTGCCAGTAGTTCAGCGACATTCTCCACTGAAGCTTTCTTT.

V and J are TRBV11-1 and TRBJ2-7, with D perhaps matching TRBD2 (6 bases). Germline lookup yields CDR1 SGHAT and CDR2 FQDESV (reference sequence). V was clipped by 5 bases and J by 9 bases, with 14 bases between them. There are 12 residues in the CDR3. The CDR3 sequence is CASSPALGGQYF. The CDR3 DNA reads TGTGCCAGCAGCCCCGCGTTGGGAGGGCAGTACTTC.

This clonotype was picked up many times. The rearrangement uses TRBV29-1 and TRBJ1-5; D is ambiguous. The V and J ends lost 4 bases and 1 base respectively, with 8 bases between them. The germline gives CDR1 SQVTM, CDR2 ANQGSEA. The CDR3 is made up of 13 amino acids. The CDR3 DNA follows: TGCAGCGTTGCTCATGGGAGCAATCAGCCCCAGCATTTT. Translating it yields CSVAHGSNQPQHF.

In this sample, this clonotype turned up a few times. J is TRBJ2-7 and V is TRBV6-1; the match to TRBD1 covers 7 bases. CDR1 is MNHNS, CDR2 SASEGT, per germline. V lost 6 bases to trimming and J lost 0 bases; unmatched junction nucleotides: 11. This CDR3 is 16 amino acids long. The CDR3 sequence: CASSLARDRASYEQYF. In DNA form, the CDR3 reads TGTGCCAGCAGCCTTGCGAGGGACAGAGCCTCCTACGAGCAGTACTTC.